This T cell receptor (beta chain) was captured by sequencing in a study of molecular identifiers for immune sequencing clone quantification. The CDR3 consists of 13 residues. Germline V gene sequence: CDR1 GTSNPN, CDR2 SVGIG (reference sequence). V lost 1 base to trimming and J lost 2 bases; unmatched junction nucleotides: 2. Using its own MiXCR run on the PCR reads, TCRdb lists one record per CDR3 protein. Of about 500,000 distinct CDR3 sequences in the sample, about 21% were seen once. This clonotype was observed many times. Material: naive CD8+ T cells from blood, with Jurkat cell RNA spiked in. Regarding subset: FACS-sorted CD8+CD4-CCR7+CD45RA+ naive T cells. V usage is TRBV30 and J usage is TRBJ2-7; 7 bases align to TRBD2. This clonotype originated in a human donor in good health. Some libraries in this study had Jurkat cell RNA spiked in. CDR3 sequence reads: CAWSGGSAYEQYF. The CDR3, as DNA: TGTGCCTGGAGTGGCGGGAGTGCCTACGAGCAGTACTTC.